What follows is one T cell receptor beta chain and its context. The data originate from a study of cytomegalovirus exposure and HLA in healthy donors. In germline, CDR1 is GTSNPN, CDR2 SVGIG (reference sequence). V lost 2 bases, J lost 9 bases, and 10 bases stayed unmatched. This CDR3 is built from 16 residues. Sequenced by immunoSEQ multiplex PCR; TCRdb stores in-frame clones only, minus some. The sample shows around 150,000 clones, 70% to 85% of them seen only once. The sequencing input was PBMCs. This receptor was obtained from a man aged 30 to 39 in good health and CMV-seropositive. The chain recombines TRBV30 with TRBJ2-1; 13 bases match TRBD2. The CDR3 loop reads CAWSKGLAGDGGEQFF. The CDR3 region has the DNA TGTGCCTGGAGTAAAGGACTAGCGGGAGACGGGGGTGAGCAGTTCTTC.